The clone carrying this TCR beta chain has a handful of counts. Its specificity is not known. Researchers divided each subset's genomic DNA evenly across several immunoSEQ plates. In the original processing: Owing to the provision of junction-only sequences devoid of quality scores by immunoSEQ, filtering differed. Sequencing used immunoSEQ multiplex PCR; TCRdb keeps in-frame clones, though not all of them. The V and J calls and clone size come from that table; D and trimming were worked out from the DNA. The sample yields about 1 million clones, around 78% seen once. The sample comes from a study of shared clonotypes between healthy human individuals. Study-wide results and caveats: Sequencing depth was predicted to influence how clonotypes are shared among donors.

Germline V gives CDR1 SGHKS, CDR2 YYEKEE (reference sequence). Trimming pared 0 bases from V and 5 bases from J, leaving 15 bases between. This CDR3 spans 16 amino acids. Donors comprised healthy HIV-negative adults lacking recent acute infections or vaccinations. The receptor was isolated from a man younger than 30 in good health. Some clones in this sample may be carry-over from other donors' samples. The sequencing sample was made of memory CD4+ T cells from PBMCs. Subset given: CD45RA-negative fraction. V gene TRBV5-5 combines with J gene TRBJ1-5; TRBD1 is a possible D gene (6 bases). As DNA, the CDR3 is TGTGCCAGCAGCTTGGATCACAGGGCGACGGATCAGCCCCAGCATTTT. Its translation: CASSLDHRATDQPQHF.